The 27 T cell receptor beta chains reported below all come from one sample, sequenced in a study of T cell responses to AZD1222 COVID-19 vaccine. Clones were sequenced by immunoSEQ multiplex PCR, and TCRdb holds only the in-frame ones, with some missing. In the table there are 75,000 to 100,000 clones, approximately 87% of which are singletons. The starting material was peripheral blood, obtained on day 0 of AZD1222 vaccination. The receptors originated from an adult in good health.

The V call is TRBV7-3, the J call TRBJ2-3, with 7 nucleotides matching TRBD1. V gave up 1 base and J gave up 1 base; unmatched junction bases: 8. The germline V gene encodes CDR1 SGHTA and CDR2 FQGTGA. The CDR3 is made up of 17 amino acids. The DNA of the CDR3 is TGTGCCAGCAGCTTAAGTTACAGGGGCACGCGCACAGATACGCAGTATTTT. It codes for CASSLSYRGTRTDTQYF.

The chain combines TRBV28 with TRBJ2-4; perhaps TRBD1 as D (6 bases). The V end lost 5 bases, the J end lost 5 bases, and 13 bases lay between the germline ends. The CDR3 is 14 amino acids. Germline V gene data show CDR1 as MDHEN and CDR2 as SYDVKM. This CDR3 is CASSENRAENIQYF. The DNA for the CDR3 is TGTGCCAGCAGTGAAAACAGGGCAGAAAACATTCAGTACTTC.

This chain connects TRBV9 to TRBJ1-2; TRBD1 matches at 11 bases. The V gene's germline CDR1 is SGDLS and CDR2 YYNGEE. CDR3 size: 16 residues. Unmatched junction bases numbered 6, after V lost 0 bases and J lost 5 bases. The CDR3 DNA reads TGTGCCAGCAGCGTAGATGGACAGGGGGCATGGTATGGCTACACCTTC. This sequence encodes CASSVDGQGAWYGYTF.

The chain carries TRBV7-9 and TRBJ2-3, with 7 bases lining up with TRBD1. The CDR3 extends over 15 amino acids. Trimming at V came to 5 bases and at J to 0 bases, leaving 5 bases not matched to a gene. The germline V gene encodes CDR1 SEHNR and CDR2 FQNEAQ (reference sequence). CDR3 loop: CASSANRGSTDTQYF. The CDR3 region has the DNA TGTGCCAGCAGCGCGAACAGGGGTAGCACAGATACGCAGTATTTT.

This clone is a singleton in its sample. The CDR3 nucleotides read TGTGCCGGGGACGTCAGGGACTCTGGAAACACCATATATTTT. This sequence encodes CAGDVRDSGNTIYF. This chain connects TRBV30 to TRBJ1-3; D is perhaps TRBD1 (5 bases). Trimming removed 8 bases at V and 0 bases at J, with 14 bases between. Germline V gene data show CDR1 as GTSNPN and CDR2 as SVGIG (reference sequence). This CDR3 region has 14 residues.

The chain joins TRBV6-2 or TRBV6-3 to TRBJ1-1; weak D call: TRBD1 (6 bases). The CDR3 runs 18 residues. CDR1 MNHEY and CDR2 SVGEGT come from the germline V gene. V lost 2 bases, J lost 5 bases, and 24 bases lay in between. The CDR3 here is CASSYNRGAGVSGTEAFF. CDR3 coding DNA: TGTGCCAGCAGTTACAATAGGGGGGCAGGGGTCTCCGGAACTGAAGCTTTCTTT.

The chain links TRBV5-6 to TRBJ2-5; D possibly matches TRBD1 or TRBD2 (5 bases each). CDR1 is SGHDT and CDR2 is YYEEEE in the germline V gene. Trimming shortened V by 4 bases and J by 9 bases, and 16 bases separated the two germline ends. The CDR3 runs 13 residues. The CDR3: CASSNRDELSQYF. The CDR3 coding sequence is TGTGCCAGCAGCAACCGGGACGAACTGTCCCAGTACTTC. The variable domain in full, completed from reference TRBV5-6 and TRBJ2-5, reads DAGVTQSPTHLIKTRGQQVTLRCSPKSGHDTVSWYQQALGQGPQFIFQYYEEEERQRGNFPDRFSGHQFPNYSSELNVNALLLGDSALYLCASSNRDELSQYFGPGTRLLVL.

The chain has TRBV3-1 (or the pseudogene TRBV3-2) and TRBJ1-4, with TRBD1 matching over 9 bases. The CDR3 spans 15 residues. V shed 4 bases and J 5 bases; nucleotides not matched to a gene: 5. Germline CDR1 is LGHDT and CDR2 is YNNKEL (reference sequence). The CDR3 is CASSPSGTGNEKLFF. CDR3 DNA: TGTGCCAGCAGCCCCAGTGGGACAGGGAATGAAAAACTGTTTTTT.

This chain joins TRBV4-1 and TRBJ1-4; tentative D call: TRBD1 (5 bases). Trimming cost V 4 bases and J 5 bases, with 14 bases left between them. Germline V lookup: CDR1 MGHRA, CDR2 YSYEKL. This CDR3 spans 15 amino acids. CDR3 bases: TGCGCCAGCAGCCTCCTGGGCGGGGGGAATGAAAAACTGTTTTTT. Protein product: CASSLLGGGNEKLFF.

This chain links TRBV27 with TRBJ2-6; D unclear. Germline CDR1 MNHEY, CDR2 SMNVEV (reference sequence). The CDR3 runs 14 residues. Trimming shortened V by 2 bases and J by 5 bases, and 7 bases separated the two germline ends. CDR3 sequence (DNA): TGTGCCAGCAGTTTAGCCCCCCGGGCCAACGTCCTGACTTTC. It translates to CASSLAPRANVLTF.

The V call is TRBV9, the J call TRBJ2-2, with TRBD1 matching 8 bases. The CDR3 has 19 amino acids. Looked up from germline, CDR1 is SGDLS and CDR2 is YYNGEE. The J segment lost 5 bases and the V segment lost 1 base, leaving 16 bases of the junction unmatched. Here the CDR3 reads CASSVMLGQGAFGTGELFF. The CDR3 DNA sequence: TGTGCCAGCAGCGTAATGTTGGGGCAGGGGGCCTTCGGGACCGGGGAGCTGTTTTTT.

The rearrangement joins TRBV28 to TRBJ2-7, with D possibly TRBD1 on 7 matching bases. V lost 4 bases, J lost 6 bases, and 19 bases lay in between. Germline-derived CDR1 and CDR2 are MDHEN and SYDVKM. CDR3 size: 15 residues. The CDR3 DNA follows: TGTGCCAGCAGTTCCGCAGGGGGGAGCCAGCCCGAGCAGTACTTC. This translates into CASSSAGGSQPEQYF.

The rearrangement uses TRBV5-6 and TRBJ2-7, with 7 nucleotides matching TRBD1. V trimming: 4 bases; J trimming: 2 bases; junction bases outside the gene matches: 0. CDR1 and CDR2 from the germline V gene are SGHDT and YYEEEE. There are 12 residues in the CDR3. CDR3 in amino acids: CASSDRAYEQYF. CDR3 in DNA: TGTGCCAGCAGCGACAGGGCCTACGAGCAGTACTTC.

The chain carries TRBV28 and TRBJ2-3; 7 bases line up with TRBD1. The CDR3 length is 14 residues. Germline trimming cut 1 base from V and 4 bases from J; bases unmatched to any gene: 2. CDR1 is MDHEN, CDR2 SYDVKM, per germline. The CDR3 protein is CASSLYQGADTQYF. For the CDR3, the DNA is TGTGCCAGCAGTTTATACCAGGGGGCAGATACGCAGTATTTT.

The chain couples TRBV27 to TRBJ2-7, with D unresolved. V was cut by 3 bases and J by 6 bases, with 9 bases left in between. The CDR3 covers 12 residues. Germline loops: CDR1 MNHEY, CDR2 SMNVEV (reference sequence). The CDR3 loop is CASSFVGSEQYF. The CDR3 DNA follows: TGTGCCAGCAGTTTCGTAGGAAGCGAGCAGTACTTC.

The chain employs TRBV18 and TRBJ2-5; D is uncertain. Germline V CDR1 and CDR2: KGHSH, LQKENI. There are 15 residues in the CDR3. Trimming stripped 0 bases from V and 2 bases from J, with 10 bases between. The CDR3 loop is CASSPPNPTQETQYF. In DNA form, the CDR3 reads TGTGCCAGCTCACCACCGAATCCGACACAAGAGACCCAGTACTTC.

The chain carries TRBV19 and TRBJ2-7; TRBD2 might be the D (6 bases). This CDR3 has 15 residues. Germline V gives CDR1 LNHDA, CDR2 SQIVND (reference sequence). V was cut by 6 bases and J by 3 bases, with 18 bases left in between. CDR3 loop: CASSLAGGAGYEQYF. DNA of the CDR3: TGTGCCAGTAGCCTGGCGGGCGGGGCCGGCTACGAGCAGTACTTC.

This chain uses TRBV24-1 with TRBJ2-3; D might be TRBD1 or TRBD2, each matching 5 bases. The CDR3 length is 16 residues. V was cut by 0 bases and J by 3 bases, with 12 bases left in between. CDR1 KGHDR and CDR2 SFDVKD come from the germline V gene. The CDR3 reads CATSDLRGVGTDTQYF. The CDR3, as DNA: TGTGCCACCAGTGATTTGAGGGGAGTGGGTACAGATACGCAGTATTTT.

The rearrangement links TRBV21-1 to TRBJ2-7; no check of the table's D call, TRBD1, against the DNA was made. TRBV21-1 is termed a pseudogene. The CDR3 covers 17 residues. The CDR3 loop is CASSEPGRGQASYEQYF. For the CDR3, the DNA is TGTGCCAGCAGCGAACCAGGTAGGGGACAGGCCTCCTACGAGCAGTACTTC.

CDR3 DNA sequence: TGTGCCAGTAGTTTCGGGACACTTGTCACAGATACGCAGTATTTT. Its protein is CASSFGTLVTDTQYF. V gene TRBV19 combines with J gene TRBJ2-3; maybe TRBD1 (6 bases). CDR1 and CDR2 from the germline V gene are LNHDA and SQIVND (reference sequence). There are 15 residues in the CDR3. Trimming took 5 bases from V and 2 from J, leaving 14 bases between them.

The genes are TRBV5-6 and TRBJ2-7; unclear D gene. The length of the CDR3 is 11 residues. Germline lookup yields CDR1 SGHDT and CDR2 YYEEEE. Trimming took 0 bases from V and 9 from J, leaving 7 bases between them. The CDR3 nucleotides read TGTGCCAGCAGCTTGGAAGGGCCGCAGTACTTC. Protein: CASSLEGPQYF.

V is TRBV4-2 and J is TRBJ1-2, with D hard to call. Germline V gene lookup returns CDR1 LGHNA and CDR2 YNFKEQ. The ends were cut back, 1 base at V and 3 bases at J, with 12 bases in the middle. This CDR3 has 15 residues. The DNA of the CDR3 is TGTGCCAGCAGCCAAGGAAGGGTTCTGGACTATGGCTACACCTTC. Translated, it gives CASSQGRVLDYGYTF.

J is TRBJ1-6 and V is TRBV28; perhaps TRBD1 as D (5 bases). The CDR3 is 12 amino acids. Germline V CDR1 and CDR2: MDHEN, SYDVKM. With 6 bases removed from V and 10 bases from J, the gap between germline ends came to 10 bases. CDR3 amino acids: CASRSGGSPLHF. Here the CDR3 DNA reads TGTGCCAGCAGGTCCGGGGGATCACCCCTCCACTTT.

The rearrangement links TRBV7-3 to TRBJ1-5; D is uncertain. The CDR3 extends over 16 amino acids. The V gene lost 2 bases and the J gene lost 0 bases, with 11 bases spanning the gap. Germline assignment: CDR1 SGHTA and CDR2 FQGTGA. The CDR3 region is CASSLPSHLSNQPQHF. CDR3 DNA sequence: TGTGCCAGCAGCTTACCTAGCCACCTTAGCAATCAGCCCCAGCATTTT.

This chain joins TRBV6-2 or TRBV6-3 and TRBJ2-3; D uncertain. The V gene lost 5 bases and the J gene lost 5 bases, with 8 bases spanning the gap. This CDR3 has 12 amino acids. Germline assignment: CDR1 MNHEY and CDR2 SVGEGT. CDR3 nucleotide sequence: TGTGCCAGCAGTCCATCGGAAGATACGCAGTATTTT. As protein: CASSPSEDTQYF.

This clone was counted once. The CDR3 reads CASSYWDRALWTF. The CDR3 bases are TGTGCCAGCAGTTATTGGGACAGGGCTCTCTGGACTTTC. The chain carries TRBV6-6 and TRBJ2-6; 9 nucleotides match TRBD1. Germline V lookup: CDR1 MNHNY, CDR2 SVGAGI (reference sequence). Losses at the gene ends were 3 bases for V and 18 bases for J; bases not matched to a gene: 9. This CDR3 comprises 13 residues.

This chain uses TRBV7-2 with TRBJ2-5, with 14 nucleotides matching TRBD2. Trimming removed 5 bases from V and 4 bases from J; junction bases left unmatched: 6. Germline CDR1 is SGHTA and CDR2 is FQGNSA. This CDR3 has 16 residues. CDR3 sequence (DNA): TGTGCCAGCAGCAGCAGACTAGCGGGAGGGGGAGAGACCCAGTACTTC. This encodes CASSSRLAGGGETQYF. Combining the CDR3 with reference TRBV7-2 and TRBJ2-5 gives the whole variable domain GAGVSQSPSNKVTEKGKDVELRCDPISGHTALYWYRQSLGQGLEFLIYFQGNSAPDKSGLPSDRFSAERTGGSVSTLTIQRTQQEDSAVYLCASSSRLAGGGETQYFGPGTRLLVL.